This TCR beta chain was sequenced during a study of Ad26.COV2.S vaccination and SARS-CoV-2 variants. As for treatment: approximately 18 received Ad26.COV2.S at low or high dose, single or two shots; 5 received placebo; per-sample allocation not given. At day 63 after the first vaccine or placebo injection, samples were drawn. Cohort 1b enrolled adults aged 18-55 years in Boston. Expression of Wuhan-strain SARS-CoV-2 spike came from the Ad26 vector that formed the vaccine. Concerning this clone: Its target is unknown.

Study observations and caveats: Assessments of TCR breadth and depth may have underestimated the total T cell responses. Vaccinees and placebo recipients showed similar non-spike TCR breadth.

TCRdb's table, derived via immunoSEQ multiplex PCR, lists solely in-frame clones and lacks some. Here the sample spans roughly 350,000 clones, roughly 89% being singletons. The TCR was taken from a person aged 18-60 years who received the Ad26.COV2.S COVID-19 vaccine or a placebo. This specimen consisted of peripheral blood, obtained in a trial of Ad26.COV2.S vaccine versus placebo.

The CDR3: CASSDPTRGAREKLFF. The CDR3 nucleotides are TGTGCCAGCAGTGATCCCACGAGAGGGGCCCGTGAAAAACTGTTTTTT. V usage is TRBV25-1 and J usage is TRBJ1-4, with a possible D match to TRBD1 (5 bases). Germline CDR1 and CDR2: MGHDK and SYGVNS. CDR3 length equals 16 residues. The V end was cut by 3 bases, the J end by 7 bases, with 18 bases between.